This entry lists 25 T cell receptor beta chains sequenced from one sample in a study of T cell repertoires in cytomegalovirus infection. In TCRdb, the reads were re-called with MiXCR into one record per CDR3 protein. Of about 130,000 distinct CDR3 sequences in the sample, roughly 9% were seen once. The sequenced material came from PBMCs. Receptors originate from a human donor in good health (CMV status not recorded). Some clones in this sample may be carry-over from other donors' samples.

The CDR3 reads CASSVGTLTTGELFF. CDR3 sequence (DNA): TGTGCCAGCAGCGTCGGGACTCTCACTACCGGGGAGCTGTTTTTT. V usage is TRBV9 and J usage is TRBJ2-2; D is possibly TRBD2 (6 bases). The CDR3 totals 15 residues. Germline loops: CDR1 SGDLS, CDR2 YYNGEE. V dropped 2 bases and J dropped 5 bases, with 13 bases sitting between them.

This clonotype was counted at least ten times. The V call is TRBV7-2, the J call TRBJ2-5; 7 positions match TRBD1. V gave up 7 bases and J gave up 3 bases; unmatched junction bases: 17. Germline CDR1 and CDR2: SGHTA and FQGNSA. This CDR3 has 17 amino acids. The CDR3 loop reads CASTLNNLDRSKETQYF. The CDR3 coding sequence is TGTGCCAGCACCCTTAATAATCTGGACAGGAGCAAAGAGACCCAGTACTTC.

Ten or more counts support this clonotype. V is TRBV14 and J is TRBJ1-1; the D gene is possibly TRBD1 (6 bases). The germline CDR1 and CDR2 sequences are SGHDN and FVKESK. Trimming pared 2 bases from V and 2 bases from J, leaving 12 bases between. CDR3 size: 15 residues. CDR3 sequence (DNA): TGTGCCAGCAGCCAATATCGACAGGCAAACACTGAAGCTTTCTTT. Translation: CASSQYRQANTEAFF.

A few counts support this clonotype. The V call is TRBV11-2, the J call TRBJ1-1; 7 bases match TRBD1. V shed 6 bases and J 7 bases; nucleotides not matched to a gene: 5. Germline V gene sequence: CDR1 SGHAT, CDR2 FQNNGV. This CDR3 comprises 12 residues. The CDR3 sequence is CASSQGEGEAFF. The CDR3 DNA reads as TGTGCCAGCAGTCAGGGGGAGGGTGAAGCTTTCTTT. Looking up the rest from reference TRBV11-2 and TRBJ1-1 gives the full variable domain: EAGVAQSPRYKIIEKRQSVAFWCNPISGHATLYWYQQILGQGPKLLIQFQNNGVVDDSQLPKDRFSAERLKGVDSTLKIQPAKLEDSAVYLCASSQGEGEAFFGQGTRLTVV.

The V and J genes are TRBV6-5 and TRBJ1-5, with unresolved D. The CDR3 spans 14 residues. CDR1 and CDR2 from the germline V gene are MNHEY and SVGAGI. Trimming removed 4 bases at V and 4 bases at J, with 11 bases between. CDR3 amino acids: CASSSVQANQPQHF. The DNA of the CDR3 is TGTGCCAGCAGTTCGGTCCAGGCGAATCAGCCCCAGCATTTT.

This clonotype was seen a few times. V gene TRBV12-5 combines with J gene TRBJ2-6; D call uncertain. CDR1 and CDR2 (germline): LGHNT, FRNRAP. The CDR3 totals 16 residues. V shed 4 bases and J shed 0 bases, with 10 bases lying between them. The CDR3 region has the DNA TGTGCTAGTGGTTCCGGTCAAACCTCTGGGGCCAACGTCCTGACTTTC. Translation gives CASGSGQTSGANVLTF.

CDR3 in DNA: TGTGCCAGCAGTGAATACCCCCAGGGGGGTGAGCAGTTCTTC. Translation gives CASSEYPQGGEQFF. The chain couples TRBV25-1 to TRBJ2-1; tentative D call: TRBD1 (7 bases). This CDR3 has 14 residues. Germline V lookup: CDR1 MGHDK, CDR2 SYGVNS. Trimming left V 0 bases short and J 9 bases short, with 12 bases between. Drawing the rest from reference TRBV25-1 and TRBJ2-1, the complete variable domain is EADIYQTPRYLVIGTGKKITLECSQTMGHDKMYWYQQDPGMELHLIHYSYGVNSTEKGDLSSESTVSRIRTEHFPLTLESARPSHTSQYLCASSEYPQGGEQFFGPGTRLTVL.

This clonotype has a count of ten or more. The gene calls are TRBV6-5 and TRBJ1-1; 8 bases agree with TRBD1. The CDR3 has 17 residues. Germline V gene sequence: CDR1 MNHEY, CDR2 SVGAGI. J gave up 1 base and V 7 bases, and 14 bases lay outside the gene matches. This CDR3 reads CASTSTGGFSGNTEAFF. The CDR3 region has the DNA TGTGCCAGCACCTCTACAGGGGGATTTTCGGGGAACACTGAAGCTTTCTTT.

This clonotype was seen a few times. The genes are TRBV20-1 and TRBJ2-7, with no clear D. Germline CDR1 reads DFQATT; CDR2 reads SNEGSKA (reference sequence). V lost 3 bases, J lost 3 bases, and 12 bases lay in between. The CDR3 is 13 amino acids. CDR3: CSASGQQNYEQYF. The CDR3 bases are TGCAGTGCTAGCGGCCAGCAAAACTACGAGCAGTACTTC.

This clonotype has a count of ten or more. CDR3 region: CSVAPSELNTQYF. The DNA for the CDR3 is TGCAGCGTTGCCCCTAGTGAGTTAAATACGCAGTATTTT. This chain joins TRBV29-1 and TRBJ2-3; D unclear. V was clipped by 4 bases and J by 7 bases, with 15 bases between them. The CDR3 is 13 amino acids. CDR1 and CDR2 (germline): SQVTM, ANQGSEA.

This clonotype was counted ten times or more. V usage is TRBV2 and J usage is TRBJ1-2, with D unclear. V shed 3 bases and J shed 4 bases, with 9 bases lying between them. The CDR3 runs 13 residues. Germline CDR1 SNHLY, CDR2 FYNNEI. The CDR3 nucleotides read TGTGCCAGCAGTGATCAGTTCACCTATGGCTACACCTTC. It is translated as CASSDQFTYGYTF.

This clonotype was detected many times. The rearrangement joins TRBV19 to TRBJ1-5; 8 positions agree with TRBD1. V lost 3 bases to trimming and J lost 4 bases; unmatched junction nucleotides: 2. CDR3 length: 14 residues. In germline, CDR1 is LNHDA, CDR2 SQIVND (reference sequence). CDR3 protein: CASSMTGDNQPQHF. CDR3 sequence (DNA): TGTGCCAGTAGTATGACAGGGGATAATCAGCCCCAGCATTTT.

CDR3 loop: CSAQGLAVGGELFF. The CDR3 bases are TGCAGTGCGCAAGGACTAGCGGTCGGAGGGGAGCTGTTTTTT. The rearrangement joins TRBV20-1 to TRBJ2-2; the match to TRBD2 covers 10 bases. V lost 6 bases, J lost 8 bases, and 9 bases stayed unmatched. CDR1 is DFQATT, CDR2 SNEGSKA, per germline (reference sequence). The CDR3 loop spans 14 amino acids.

This clonotype appeared many times. The V gene is TRBV5-5, the J gene TRBJ1-4, with a tentative D call TRBD1 (5 bases). Germline V gives CDR1 SGHKS, CDR2 YYEKEE (reference sequence). With 4 bases removed from V and 4 bases from J, the gap between germline ends came to 14 bases. The CDR3 is 15 amino acids. DNA for the CDR3: TGTGCCAGCAGCGCACCGGGACGGAATAATGAAAAACTGTTTTTT. Protein sequence: CASSAPGRNNEKLFF.

The chain has TRBV19 and TRBJ1-5; 7 positions match TRBD1. This CDR3 spans 16 amino acids. The junction had 10 bases not matched to a gene; V was cut back by 5 bases and J by 3 bases. Germline assignment: CDR1 LNHDA and CDR2 SQIVND (reference sequence). DNA for the CDR3: TGTGCCAGTAGTGAAAACAGGGGTCCCCTCAATCAGCCCCAGCATTTT. Protein: CASSENRGPLNQPQHF.

This clonotype was seen at least ten times. The rearrangement links TRBV11-2 to TRBJ2-6, with 7 bases aligning to TRBD1. Trimming took 0 bases from V and 0 from J; bases not matched to a gene: 5. The germline V gene encodes CDR1 SGHAT and CDR2 FQNNGV. The CDR3 extends over 18 amino acids. This CDR3 is CASSLDEGQLSGANVLTF. DNA of the CDR3: TGTGCCAGCAGCTTAGATGAGGGACAGCTCTCTGGGGCCAACGTCCTGACTTTC.

The table lists this clonotype with many counts. The chain couples TRBV7-2 to TRBJ2-2; TRBD1 is a possible D gene (5 bases). The CDR3 has 12 residues. Germline loops: CDR1 SGHTA, CDR2 FQGNSA. V was clipped by 8 bases and J by 1 base, with 5 bases between them. The CDR3 sequence is CASQGNTGELFF. The CDR3 DNA sequence: TGTGCCAGCCAGGGGAACACCGGGGAGCTGTTTTTT.

This clonotype was observed a handful of times. V gene TRBV6-2 or TRBV6-3 combines with J gene TRBJ1-5; D is possibly TRBD1 (5 bases). V was trimmed by 2 bases and J by 7 bases, leaving 15 bases between them. This CDR3 is built from 15 residues. Germline values: CDR1 MNHEY, CDR2 SVGEGT. CDR3 amino acids: CASSYAGTLGQPQHF. Here the CDR3 DNA reads TGTGCCAGCAGTTACGCGGGGACCCTAGGCCAGCCCCAGCATTTT.

At least ten counts were recorded for this clonotype. The rearrangement links TRBV4-1 to TRBJ2-3; 10 bases match TRBD2. Losses at the gene ends were 1 base for V and 3 bases for J; bases not matched to a gene: 4. The germline CDR1 and CDR2 sequences are MGHRA and YSYEKL. This CDR3 spans 16 amino acids. This chain's CDR3 is CASSQVSSGGTDTQYF. The CDR3 DNA reads TGCGCCAGCAGCCAAGTTAGTAGCGGGGGGACAGATACGCAGTATTTT.

V is TRBV20-1 and J is TRBJ2-7, with TRBD1 matching 7 bases. V dropped 0 bases and J dropped 2; count of bases not matched to a gene: 4. The CDR3 runs to 14 residues. CDR1 DFQATT and CDR2 SNEGSKA come from the germline V gene (reference sequence). This chain's CDR3 is CSARDPGQTYEQYF. The CDR3 DNA is TGCAGTGCTAGAGATCCGGGACAGACCTACGAGCAGTACTTC.

This clonotype was detected ten times or more. This chain joins TRBV7-8 and TRBJ1-1; D is unresolved. The V and J ends lost 5 bases and 3 bases respectively, with 16 bases between them. This CDR3 spans 15 amino acids. CDR1 is SGHVS, CDR2 FQNEAQ, per germline. The CDR3 region has the DNA TGTGCCAGCAGCACCTCCGGGCAAAAGGACACTGAAGCTTTCTTT. Amino acids: CASSTSGQKDTEAFF.

This clonotype was counted only a few times. The chain is built from TRBV4-2 and TRBJ2-2; D is unclear. V lost 1 base, J lost 0 bases, and 3 bases lay in between. This CDR3 has 14 residues. CDR1 and CDR2 (germline): LGHNA, YNFKEQ. The DNA of the CDR3 is TGTGCCAGCAGCCAAGTCCCGAACACCGGGGAGCTGTTTTTT. It translates to CASSQVPNTGELFF.

Sample share makes this clonotype medium-sized. This rearrangement joins TRBV7-2 to TRBJ1-5; D gene unclear. This CDR3 has 11 amino acids. V was shortened by 8 bases and J by 4 bases, with 6 bases between the two germline ends. The germline V gene has CDR1 SGHTA and CDR2 FQGNSA. The CDR3 protein is CASSNNQPQHF. In nucleotides, the CDR3 is TGTGCCAGCTCGAATAATCAGCCCCAGCATTTT.

This clonotype was recorded at least ten times. The chain combines TRBV7-2 with TRBJ2-2; 8 bases are a match to TRBD1. This CDR3 has 15 residues. CDR1 and CDR2 from the germline V gene are SGHTA and FQGNSA. Trimming cost V 4 bases and J 7 bases; bases outside gene matches: 8. The CDR3 loop reads CASSYRRGQDGELFF. The CDR3 nucleotides are TGTGCCAGCAGCTACCGCAGGGGGCAGGACGGGGAGCTGTTTTTT.

This clonotype has a count of ten or more. The chain uses TRBV6-5 and TRBJ1-2; perhaps TRBD1 as D (6 bases). Germline-derived CDR1 and CDR2 are MNHEY and SVGAGI. The V and J ends lost 6 bases and 3 bases respectively, with 11 bases between them. The CDR3 is made up of 13 amino acids. CDR3 in amino acids: CASRTGTYYGYTF. CDR3 DNA: TGTGCCAGCAGAACCGGGACATACTATGGCTACACCTTC.